A selection of T cell receptor beta chains follows, all from one sample in a study of cytomegalovirus exposure and HLA in healthy donors. TCRdb's table, derived via immunoSEQ multiplex PCR, lists solely in-frame clones and lacks some. The sample includes 130,000 to 150,000 clones, about 80% of them seen just once. Specimen: PBMCs. All receptors derive from a man aged 40-49 years in good health and CMV-seropositive. Each CDR3 is given with its conserved first and last residue. A D gene is named only where the DNA matches it firmly. Where a row states a size, it is once, few, many or the class of an expanded clone; other rows omit it.

>.|TRBV9|TRBJ2-1|TRBD2
CASTPTGGGYEQFF
TGTGCCAGCACCCCTACGGGAGGTGGCTATGAGCAGTTCTTC
>.|TRBV7-9|TRBJ1-5|.
CSSSRDTYQPQHF
TGTTCCAGCAGCAGGGACACCTATCAGCCCCAGCATTTT
>.|TRBV2|TRBJ2-7|TRBD2
CASQSGRSSYEQYF
TGTGCCAGCCAAAGCGGGAGGTCCTCCTACGAGCAGTACTTC
>.|TRBV11-2|TRBJ2-7|TRBD1
CASSWRQGSGLVEQYF
TGTGCCAGCAGCTGGAGACAGGGGTCGGGGCTGGTCGAGCAGTACTTC
>.|TRBV6-4|TRBJ2-2|.
CASSDAQGRGELFF
TGTGCCAGCAGTGACGCGCAGGGGCGCGGGGAGCTGTTTTTT
>once|TRBV5-1|TRBJ2-5|TRBD1
CASSLTRGLYQETQYF
TGCGCCAGCAGCTTGACCAGGGGGCTGTACCAAGAGACCCAGTACTTC
>.|TRBV9|TRBJ2-7|.
CASSVGSGRSYEQYF
TGTGCCAGCAGCGTAGGCTCAGGCCGCTCCTACGAGCAGTACTTC
>.|TRBV13|TRBJ1-5|.
CASSLGTPGDQPQHF
TGTGCCAGCAGCTTAGGGACACCTGGCGATCAGCCCCAGCATTTT
>.|TRBV28|TRBJ1-3|.
CASSLGLGGNTIYF
TGTGCCAGCAGTTTAGGTCTAGGTGGAAACACCATATATTTT
>.|TRBV9|TRBJ2-7|.
CASSVGLAPSYEQYF
TGTGCCAGCAGCGTAGGGCTAGCGCCGTCCTACGAGCAGTACTTC
>once|TRBV12-5|TRBJ2-7|TRBD2
CASGLGLAYEQYF
TGTGCTAGTGGTTTGGGACTAGCGTATGAGCAGTACTTC
>.|TRBV4-1|TRBJ2-3|.
CASSQGARADTQYF
TGCGCCAGCAGCCAAGGGGCGCGGGCAGATACGCAGTATTTT
>few|TRBV14|TRBJ2-7|TRBD2
CASSQETRRGGIYEQYF
TGTGCCAGCAGCCAAGAGACACGCCGGGGGGGAATCTACGAGCAGTACTTC
>.|TRBV21-1|TRBJ2-2|.
CASSKGRTSGRGSANTGELFF
TGTGCCAGCAGCAAAGGGAGGACTAGCGGGAGGGGGTCAGCGAACACCGGGGAGCTGTTTTTT
>.|TRBV21-1|TRBJ2-5|.
CASSPKNSRGGAGEGETQYF
TGTGCCAGCAGCCCAAAAAATTCCCGGGGCGGAGCGGGAGAGGGAGAGACCCAGTACTTC
>.|TRBV6-1|TRBJ1-5|TRBD1
CASSESGTGGLPQHF
TGTGCCAGCAGTGAGTCCGGGACAGGGGGCCTGCCCCAGCATTTT
>once|TRBV4-1|TRBJ1-2|TRBD1
CASSQTGGYYGYTF
TGCGCCAGCAGCCAGACAGGGGGTTACTATGGCTACACCTTC
>few|TRBV5-6|TRBJ1-1|.
CASSHTNRDTEAFF
TGTGCCAGCAGCCATACTAACAGGGATACTGAAGCTTTCTTT
>few|TRBV28|TRBJ1-3|.
CASTQGGRNTIYF
TGTGCCAGCACCCAAGGGGGTAGAAACACCATATATTTT
>.|TRBV2|TRBJ2-2|TRBD2
CASSGTSLGAGELFF
TGTGCCAGCAGTGGGACTAGCTTGGGAGCCGGGGAGCTGTTTTTT
>.|TRBV7-8|TRBJ2-7|TRBD2
CASSLETSGRQYF
TGTGCCAGCAGCTTAGAGACTAGCGGGCGCCAGTACTTC
>.|TRBV6-5|TRBJ1-1|.
CASRLGVFTEAFF
TGTGCCAGTCGACTAGGCGTATTCACTGAAGCTTTCTTT
>once|TRBV7-2|TRBJ2-2|TRBD2
CASSLGTSVGGELFF
TGTGCCAGCAGCTTAGGGACTAGCGTCGGCGGGGAGCTGTTTTTT
>few|TRBV20-1|TRBJ2-1|TRBD2
CSASTASGKVF
TGCAGTGCTAGTACGGCTAGCGGGAAGGTCTTC
>once|TRBV19|TRBJ2-6|.
CASSIGVQKAGANGLTF
TGTGCCAGTAGTATAGGGGTACAGAAAGCTGGGGCCAACGGCCTGACTTTC
>.|TRBV19|TRBJ1-5|TRBD1
CASTRTGVNQPQHF
TGTGCCAGTACCAGGACAGGAGTGAATCAGCCCCAGCATTTT
>.|TRBV30|TRBJ2-1|.
CAWMKFRGGAEQFF
TGTGCCTGGATGAAGTTCCGAGGGGGAGCTGAGCAGTTCTTC
>few|TRBV19|TRBJ2-5|TRBD2
CASSLAGAVETQYF
TGTGCCAGTTCCTTAGCGGGAGCGGTGGAGACCCAGTACTTC
>.|TRBV6-1|TRBJ1-2|.
CASLPGGNYGYTF
TGTGCCAGCCTCCCCGGAGGGAACTATGGCTACACCTTC
>.|TRBV2|TRBJ2-7|TRBD1
CASGQGDYEQYF
TGTGCCAGCGGGCAGGGGGATTACGAGCAGTACTTC
>few|TRBV28|TRBJ2-2|TRBD1
CASRGDRVGLGELFF
TGTGCCAGCAGGGGCGACAGGGTGGGATTAGGGGAGCTGTTTTTT
>.|TRBV19|TRBJ2-3|.
CASSIGTADTQYF
TGTGCCAGTAGTATAGGGACAGCAGATACGCAGTATTTT
>.|TRBV27|TRBJ2-7|.
CASRTTRDISYEQYF
TGTGCCAGCAGAACAACCCGGGACATATCCTACGAGCAGTACTTC
>.|TRBV29-1|TRBJ2-3|.
CSVEASTDTQYF
TGCAGCGTTGAGGCATCCACAGATACGCAGTATTTT
>once|TRBV7-9|TRBJ2-7|TRBD2
CASSLGGTPYEQYF
TGTGCCAGCAGCTTGGGAGGGACCCCCTACGAGCAGTACTTC
>.|TRBV29-1|TRBJ1-1|TRBD1
CSVTGVWDTEAFF
TGCAGCGTGACAGGGGTTTGGGACACTGAAGCTTTCTTT
>.|TRBV28|TRBJ1-2|TRBD1
CASSSPGTGVMDYGYTF
TGTGCCAGCAGTTCACCCGGGACAGGAGTAATGGACTATGGCTACACCTTC